Described below is a single T cell receptor beta chain sequence and its context. It has no known antigen specificity. No base quality information exists; no much larger clone differs at one position. This sample was included in a study of blood T cells in healthy people across ages (dated by TCRdb to the mid-2010s). About the investigation overall: In model experiments, roughly one uniquely barcoded TCR beta cDNA molecule per two T cells was captured by template switching. The study measured age-related changes in TCR beta repertoire diversity using deep sequencing normalized with unique cDNA molecular identifiers. The donors were divided into four age groups: young (average around 15 years), middle-aged (roughly 42), aged (roughly 66) and long-lived (roughly 82). To avoid experimental bias, donors of different ages were randomly spread across the sequencing lanes. Using the same blood draw, the study looked at two additional independent replicas of 1 million unique cDNA reads for two donors, one aged 18 to 30 and the other aged 80 or older. Results and caveats for the whole study, not just this receptor: Bulk unsorted PBMC profiling prevented conclusive comparison of naive and antigen-experienced compartments. The CMV infection status of donors was not known, potentially confounding age-related changes in expanded clonotypes. The long-lived group showed more naive CD4+ T cells, fewer expanded clones and increased TCR diversity than the aged group, suggesting age selection. As age increased, observed TCR beta diversity per million T cells dropped in a roughly linear way, and a significant reduction was already evident by age 40. Estimates of total diversity based on one million sequenced T cells were considered lower bounds and underestimates. A strong correlation was found between observed TCR beta diversity and the percentage of naive T cells measured by flow cytometry.

Receptor amplification or capture employed 5' RACE. The sequencing machine was an Illumina HiSeq 2500. A second PCR of about 6 to 11 cycles was performed with a sample-barcoded 5' primer and a J-beta primer mix. A template-switch 5' adaptor carrying 12 random nucleotides introduced a unique molecular identifier onto each TCR beta cDNA molecule. Each sample yielded at least 2.5 million CDR3-containing paired-end reads. First-strand cDNA synthesis was performed from all RNA using the Mint cDNA synthesis kit, with priming by a TRBC-specific oligonucleotide. Following uracil-DNA glycosylase treatment, a first 18-cycle PCR with universal primers M1SS and BC2_uni_R was performed on all cDNA. Regarding the original processing steps: For normalization, 1 million high-quality reads were randomly selected from each sample, with every read carrying a distinct molecular identifier. Reads with shared molecular identifiers were discarded instead of being binned into consensus sequences. MiTCR, set to a Q25 quality threshold and the strictest error-elimination algorithm, was used for CDR3 identification, clonotype clustering and error correction. Lower-bound total TCR beta diversity was estimated with a nonparametric unseen species model using Euler transformation. The raw public data were reprocessed by TCRdb itself: fastp quality trimming at Q25, MiXCR clonotype calling, in-frame beta chains only. Rows merge per CDR3 protein into single entries with the most common DNA and genes. These V and J calls rely on TCRdb rather than the paper's analysis. The sample table records hundreds of thousands of distinct CDR3 sequences; approximately 52% of these occur just once. Clones ranked in the top ten supply about 13% of the sample.

Systemically healthy Caucasian individuals from Russia, approximately 39 in total and aged about 6 to 95 years, were included as donors. Approximately 9.7 milliliters of peripheral blood were drawn from each donor into EDTA-treated Vacutainer tubes. Ficoll-Paque density-gradient centrifugation was used to isolate PBMCs, with at least 6.5 million per sample. Trizol reagent was used to extract total RNA from PBMCs, with at least 6 micrograms per sample. Naive CD45RAhigh/CD27high T cell percentages were measured by flow cytometry on a PBMC aliquot from every donor. Ends trimmed: V by 2 bases, J by 5 bases; bases unmatched to a gene: 14. The CDR3 starts with the cysteine, ends with the phenylalanine, and has 19 residues. The kept DNA is CDR3 alone, 57 bases in frame from the first base.

The source of this sequence is an elderly woman in good health. Sequenced: blood. This chain is built from TRBV12-3 or TRBV12-4 and TRBJ2-3, with 12 bases matching TRBD2. The DNA sequence is given as TGTGCCAGCAGTTTAAGTCTGGGTCTAGCGGGGGGGAATGGAGATACGCAGTATTTT. It translates as CASSLSLGLAGGNGDTQYF.